This passage covers 8 T cell receptor beta chains from one sample sequenced in a study of monozygotic twins with inflammatory bowel disease. TCRdb re-analyzed the 5' RACE reads; it lists each CDR3 protein once, without DNA. The data show around 190,000 distinct CDR3 sequences, and the top ten clones hold 1.5% to 2%. What was sequenced was blood. These receptors all come from a human donor with ulcerative colitis or Crohn's disease, or a healthy co-twin of an affected twin (not recorded which).

The rearrangement links TRBV5-6 to TRBJ2-7. Germline CDR1 SGHDT, CDR2 YYEEEE. The CDR3 extends over 15 amino acids. Here the CDR3 reads CASSLGSFYDYEQYF.

The chain employs TRBV19 and TRBJ2-1. CDR3 length: 14 amino acids. Looked up from germline, CDR1 is LNHDA and CDR2 is SQIVND (reference sequence). CDR3 protein: CASSIWRIGNEQFF.

This chain joins TRBV20-1 and TRBJ1-2; without DNA, the TCRdb call of TRBD1 cannot be checked. CDR3 length: 13 residues. Germline V gene sequence: CDR1 DFQATT, CDR2 SNEGSKA (reference sequence). CDR3 residues: CSASGTGVDGYTF.

This chain joins TRBV7-9 and TRBJ2-1; there is no DNA to check the TCRdb D call of TRBD2. CDR1 is SEHNR, CDR2 FQNEAQ, per germline (reference sequence). This CDR3 is 16 amino acids long. The CDR3 loop reads CASSPKGGSSYNEQFF.

The V call is TRBV24-1, the J call TRBJ2-5. The CDR3 spans 12 residues. Germline CDR1 KGHDR, CDR2 SFDVKD. This CDR3 is CATSESAETQYF.

This chain connects TRBV5-1 to TRBJ1-1. Germline V gives CDR1 SGHRS, CDR2 YFSETQ. The CDR3 loop spans 11 amino acids. The CDR3 region is CASSSQISTFF.

The genes are TRBV6-5 and TRBJ1-6; TCRdb's assignment of TRBD1 cannot be checked, as there is no DNA. Germline CDR1 MNHEY, CDR2 SVGAGI. This CDR3 has 17 residues. CDR3 loop: CASSYDSLSSYNSPLHF.

This chain connects TRBV20-1 to TRBJ1-1; the D gene TCRdb calls, TRBD1, cannot be checked with no DNA. Germline V lookup: CDR1 DFQATT, CDR2 SNEGSKA (reference sequence). The CDR3 has 13 amino acids. CDR3 amino acids: CSASGDRDFEAFF.